This T cell receptor beta chain was retrieved from a study of T cell changes during pregnancy in multiple sclerosis. V was trimmed by 0 bases and J by 3 bases, leaving 19 bases between them. The CDR3 consists of 19 residues. Per germline, CDR1 SGDLS and CDR2 YYNGEE. This clone was detected only once. Measured with immunoSEQ multiplex PCR; TCRdb has only the in-frame clones, and not every one. The table has roughly 100,000 clones, approximately 93% seen once. The sequencing used peripheral blood, collected after pregnancy. This TCR came from a female donor with multiple sclerosis, enrolled in a pregnancy study. V usage is TRBV9 and J usage is TRBJ1-6; tentative D call: TRBD1 (5 bases). CDR3 DNA: TGTGCCAGCAGCGTAGGGGGCCCGGGCCTCTACGACTATAATTCACCCCTCCACTTT. This gives the protein CASSVGGPGLYDYNSPLHF.